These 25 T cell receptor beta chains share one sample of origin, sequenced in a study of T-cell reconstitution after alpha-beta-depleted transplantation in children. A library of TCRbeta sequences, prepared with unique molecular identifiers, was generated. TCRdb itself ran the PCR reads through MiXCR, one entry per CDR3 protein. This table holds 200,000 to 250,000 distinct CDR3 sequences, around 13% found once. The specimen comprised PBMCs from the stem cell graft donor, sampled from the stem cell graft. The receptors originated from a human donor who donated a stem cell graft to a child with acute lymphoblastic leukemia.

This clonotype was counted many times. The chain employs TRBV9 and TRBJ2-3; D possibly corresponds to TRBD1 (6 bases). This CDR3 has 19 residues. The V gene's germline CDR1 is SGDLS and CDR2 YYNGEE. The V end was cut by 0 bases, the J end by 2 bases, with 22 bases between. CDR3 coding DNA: TGTGCCAGCAGCGTAGATGGGGAAGGACAGACAGCATTCACAGATACGCAGTATTTT. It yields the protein CASSVDGEGQTAFTDTQYF.

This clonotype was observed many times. The CDR3, as DNA: TGTGCCAGTAGTCCCTACCGCGCGGCTGGGAACACTGAAGCTTTCTTT. Protein: CASSPYRAAGNTEAFF. The V and J genes are TRBV19 and TRBJ1-1; no clear D. V lost 5 bases and J lost 1, with 17 bases in between. The CDR3 runs to 16 residues. Germline lookup yields CDR1 LNHDA and CDR2 SQIVND (reference sequence).

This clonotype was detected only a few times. The CDR3 spells CASSRAGKGNEQFF. In DNA form, the CDR3 reads TGTGCCAGCAGTAGGGCAGGGAAGGGGAATGAGCAGTTCTTC. This sequence joins TRBV7-8 and TRBJ2-1, with TRBD1 as a possible D gene (5 bases). The CDR3 runs 14 residues. Germline values: CDR1 SGHVS, CDR2 FQNEAQ. V lost 6 bases to trimming and J lost 7 bases, with 16 bases between them.

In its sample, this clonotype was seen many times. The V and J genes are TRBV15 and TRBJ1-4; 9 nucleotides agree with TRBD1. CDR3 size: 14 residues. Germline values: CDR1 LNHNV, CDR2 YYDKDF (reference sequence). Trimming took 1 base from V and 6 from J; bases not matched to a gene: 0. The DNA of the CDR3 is TGTGCCACCAGCAGAGGGACAGGGGATGAAAAACTGTTTTTT. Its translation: CATSRGTGDEKLFF.

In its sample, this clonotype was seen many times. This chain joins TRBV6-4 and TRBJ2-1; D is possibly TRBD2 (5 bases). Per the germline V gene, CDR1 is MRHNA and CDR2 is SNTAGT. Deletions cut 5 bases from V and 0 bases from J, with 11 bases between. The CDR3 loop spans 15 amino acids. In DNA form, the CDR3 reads TGTGCCAGCAGTCTCGACGGAGGCTCCTACAATGAGCAGTTCTTC. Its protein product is CASSLDGGSYNEQFF.

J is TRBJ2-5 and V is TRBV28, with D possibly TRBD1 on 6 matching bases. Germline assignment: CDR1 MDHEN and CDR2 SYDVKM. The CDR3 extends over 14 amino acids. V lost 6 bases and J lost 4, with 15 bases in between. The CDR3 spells CASRTGILRETQYF. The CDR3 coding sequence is TGTGCCAGCAGAACAGGGATTCTTCGAGAGACCCAGTACTTC.

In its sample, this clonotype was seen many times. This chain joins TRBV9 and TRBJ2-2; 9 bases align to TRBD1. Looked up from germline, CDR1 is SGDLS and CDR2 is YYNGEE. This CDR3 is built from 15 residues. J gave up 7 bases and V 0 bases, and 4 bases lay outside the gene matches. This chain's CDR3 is CASSVVGTGRGELFF. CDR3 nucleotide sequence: TGTGCCAGCAGCGTAGTCGGGACAGGGCGCGGGGAGCTGTTTTTT.

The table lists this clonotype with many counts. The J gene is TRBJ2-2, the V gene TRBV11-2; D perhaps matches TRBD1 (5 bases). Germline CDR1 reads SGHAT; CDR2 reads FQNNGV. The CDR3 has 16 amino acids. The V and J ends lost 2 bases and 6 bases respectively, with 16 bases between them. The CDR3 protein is CASSLSRTLIPGELFF. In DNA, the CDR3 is TGTGCCAGCAGCTTATCGAGGACATTAATCCCCGGGGAGCTGTTTTTT.

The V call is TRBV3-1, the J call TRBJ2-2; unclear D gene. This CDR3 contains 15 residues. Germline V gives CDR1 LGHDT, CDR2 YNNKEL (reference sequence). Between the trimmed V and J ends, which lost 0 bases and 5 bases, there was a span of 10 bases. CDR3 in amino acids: CASSQERSETGELFF. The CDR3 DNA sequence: TGTGCCAGCAGCCAAGAGCGGAGCGAGACCGGGGAGCTGTTTTTT. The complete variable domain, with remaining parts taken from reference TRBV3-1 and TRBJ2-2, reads DTAVSQTPKYLVTQMGNDKSIKCEQNLGHDTMYWYKQDSKKFLKIMFSYNNKELIINETVPNRFSPKSPDKAHLNLHINSLELGDSAVYFCASSQERSETGELFFGEGSRLTVL.

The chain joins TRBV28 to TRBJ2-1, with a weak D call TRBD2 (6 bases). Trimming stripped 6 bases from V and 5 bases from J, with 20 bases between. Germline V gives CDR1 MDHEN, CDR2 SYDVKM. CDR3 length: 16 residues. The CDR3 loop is CASSPRNPGENNEQFF. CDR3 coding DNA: TGTGCCAGCAGCCCCCGAAACCCGGGAGAGAACAATGAGCAGTTCTTC. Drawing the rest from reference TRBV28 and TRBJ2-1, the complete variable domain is DVKVTQSSRYLVKRTGEKVFLECVQDMDHENMFWYRQDPGLGLRLIYFSYDVKMKEKGDIPEGYSVSREKKERFSLILESASTNQTSMYLCASSPRNPGENNEQFFGPGTRLTVL.

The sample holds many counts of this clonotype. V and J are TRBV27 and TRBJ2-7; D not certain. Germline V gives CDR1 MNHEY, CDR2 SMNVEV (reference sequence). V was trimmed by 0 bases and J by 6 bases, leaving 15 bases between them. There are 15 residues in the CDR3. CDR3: CASSLSPVATLEQYF. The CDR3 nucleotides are TGTGCCAGCAGTTTATCCCCCGTGGCCACGCTCGAGCAGTACTTC.

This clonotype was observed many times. The CDR3 DNA is TGTGCCAGCAGTCCAAGACAGATTAAATCCTACGGCGAGCAGTACTTC. Its translation is CASSPRQIKSYGEQYF. V is TRBV6-2 or TRBV6-3 and J is TRBJ2-7, with D tentatively TRBD1 (5 bases). Germline CDR1 reads MNHEY; CDR2 reads SVGEGT. This CDR3 spans 16 amino acids. The V end lost 5 bases, the J end lost 6 bases, and 23 bases lay between the germline ends.

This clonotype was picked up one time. Here the CDR3 DNA reads TGCAGTGCTCGGGGAGACAGGGTTAACGACGAGCAGTACTTC. This gives the protein CSARGDRVNDEQYF. The chain employs TRBV20-1 and TRBJ2-7; 7 nucleotides agree with TRBD1. Germline values: CDR1 DFQATT, CDR2 SNEGSKA (reference sequence). V was clipped by 5 bases and J by 5 bases; unmatched bases: 12. The CDR3 has 14 residues.

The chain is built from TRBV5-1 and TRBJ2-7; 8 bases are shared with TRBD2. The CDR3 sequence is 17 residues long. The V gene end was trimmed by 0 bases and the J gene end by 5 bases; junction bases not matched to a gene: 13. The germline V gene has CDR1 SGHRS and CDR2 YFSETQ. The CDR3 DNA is TGCGCCAGCAGCTTGGTCCCCCCCCCGGGAGGGCCCCACGAGCAGTACTTC. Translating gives CASSLVPPPGGPHEQYF.

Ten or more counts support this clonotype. The CDR3, as DNA: TGTGCCAGCAGCGCAAGCGGGACAGCTAATTCACCCCTCCACTTT. This gives the protein CASSASGTANSPLHF. V gene TRBV9 combines with J gene TRBJ1-6, with 7 positions matching TRBD1. This CDR3 is 15 amino acids long. Germline loops: CDR1 SGDLS, CDR2 YYNGEE. After removal of 3 bases from V and 6 bases from J, the junction contained 6 bases not matched to a gene.

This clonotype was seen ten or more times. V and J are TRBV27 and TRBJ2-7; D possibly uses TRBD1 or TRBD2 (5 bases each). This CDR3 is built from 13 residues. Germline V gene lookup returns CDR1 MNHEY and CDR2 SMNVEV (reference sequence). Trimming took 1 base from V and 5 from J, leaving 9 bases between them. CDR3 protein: CASSLFGANEQYF. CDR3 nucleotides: TGTGCCAGCAGTTTATTCGGGGCCAACGAGCAGTACTTC.

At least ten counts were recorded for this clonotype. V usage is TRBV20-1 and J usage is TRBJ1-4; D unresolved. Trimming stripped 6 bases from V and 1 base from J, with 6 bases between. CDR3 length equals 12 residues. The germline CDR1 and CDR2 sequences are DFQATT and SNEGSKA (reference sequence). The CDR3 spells CSAVRTNEKLFF. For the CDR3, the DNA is TGCAGTGCGGTGCGAACTAATGAAAAACTGTTTTTT.

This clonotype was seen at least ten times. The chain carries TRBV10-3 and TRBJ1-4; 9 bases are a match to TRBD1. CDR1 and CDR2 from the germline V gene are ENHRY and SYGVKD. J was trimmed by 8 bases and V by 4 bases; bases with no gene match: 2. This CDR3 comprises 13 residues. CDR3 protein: CAISGTGDEKLFF. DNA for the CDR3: TGTGCCATCAGTGGGACAGGGGACGAAAAACTGTTTTTT.

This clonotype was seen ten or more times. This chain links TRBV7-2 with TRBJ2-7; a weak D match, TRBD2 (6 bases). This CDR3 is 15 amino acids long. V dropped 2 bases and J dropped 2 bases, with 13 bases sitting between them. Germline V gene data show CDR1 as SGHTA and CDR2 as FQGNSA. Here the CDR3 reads CASSLMPSDAYEQYF. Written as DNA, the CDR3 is TGTGCCAGCAGCTTAATGCCTAGCGACGCCTACGAGCAGTACTTC.

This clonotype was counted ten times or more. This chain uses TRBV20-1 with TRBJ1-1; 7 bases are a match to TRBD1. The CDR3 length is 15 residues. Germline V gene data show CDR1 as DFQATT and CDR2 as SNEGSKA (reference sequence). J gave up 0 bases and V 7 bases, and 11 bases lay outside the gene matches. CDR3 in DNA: TGCAGTGTCAGCCGGGACAGTTACATGAACACTGAAGCTTTCTTT. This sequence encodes CSVSRDSYMNTEAFF.

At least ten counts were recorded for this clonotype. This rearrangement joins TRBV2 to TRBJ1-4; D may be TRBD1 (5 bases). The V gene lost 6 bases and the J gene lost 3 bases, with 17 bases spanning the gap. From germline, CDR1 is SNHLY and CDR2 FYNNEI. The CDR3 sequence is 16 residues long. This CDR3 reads CASSQRGGGANEKLFF. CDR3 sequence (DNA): TGTGCCAGCAGCCAAAGGGGCGGGGGAGCTAATGAAAAACTGTTTTTT.

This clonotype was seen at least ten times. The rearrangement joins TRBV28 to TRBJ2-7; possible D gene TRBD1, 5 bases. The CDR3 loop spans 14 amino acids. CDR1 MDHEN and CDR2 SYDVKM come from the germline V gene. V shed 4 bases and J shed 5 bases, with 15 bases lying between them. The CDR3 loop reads CASSSRSRDDEQYF. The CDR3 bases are TGTGCCAGCAGTTCCCGCAGCAGGGATGACGAGCAGTACTTC.

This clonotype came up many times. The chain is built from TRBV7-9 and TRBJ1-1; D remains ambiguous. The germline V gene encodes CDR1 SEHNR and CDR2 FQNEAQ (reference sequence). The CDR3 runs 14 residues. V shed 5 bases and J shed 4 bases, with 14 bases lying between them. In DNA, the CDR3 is TGTGCCAGCAGCCCGAGGATTAGCGGCACTGAAGCTTTCTTT. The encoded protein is CASSPRISGTEAFF.

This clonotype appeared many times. The CDR3 reads CATSREGEGGNTIYF. The CDR3 DNA follows: TGTGCCACCAGCAGAGAGGGAGAGGGAGGAAACACCATATATTTT. The genes are TRBV15 and TRBJ1-3; D unresolved. Germline V gene data show CDR1 as LNHNV and CDR2 as YYDKDF (reference sequence). Trimming took 0 bases from V and 4 from J, leaving 10 bases between them. The CDR3 contains 15 residues. The full variable domain, in which reference TRBV15 and TRBJ1-3 provide the parts outside the CDR3, is DAMVIQNPRYQVTQFGKPVTLSCSQTLNHNVMYWYQQKSSQAPKLLFHYYDKDFNNEADTPDNFQSRRPNTSFCFLDIRSPGLGDTAMYLCATSREGEGGNTIYFGEGSWLTVV.

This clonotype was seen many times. In DNA form, the CDR3 reads TGTGCCAGCAGCTTGGGACGCCCCCCACGCTCCTACGAGCAGTACTTC. Encoded protein: CASSLGRPPRSYEQYF. The chain uses TRBV27 and TRBJ2-7, with D perhaps given as TRBD1 or TRBD2 (5 bases each). V lost 6 bases and J lost 0, with 18 bases in between. The CDR3 runs to 16 residues. Germline V gene lookup returns CDR1 MNHEY and CDR2 SMNVEV (reference sequence).